This T cell receptor (beta chain) was identified during a study of blood T cell repertoires in COVID-19. Study details: Italy, Spain and the United States were the sources of the convalescent and acute COVID-19 samples.

The cohort comprised adults aged about 18 to 90 years residing in some 24 US areas. Participant reports of clinical history set cohort assignment. Study processing details: The assay estimated nucleated cells by amplifying reference gene primers. Measured with immunoSEQ multiplex PCR; TCRdb has only the in-frame clones, and not every one. V, J and clone size were drawn from that table, and D and trimming were deduced from the DNA. The repertoire consists of roughly 250,000 clones, with about 91% occurring once and the leading ten covering around 1.2%. With 8 bases removed from V and 2 bases from J, the gap between germline ends came to 22 bases. The germline V gene encodes CDR1 MDHEN and CDR2 SYDVKM. This CDR3 is 16 amino acids long.

This clonotype originated in a woman aged 40 to 50 with acute COVID-19. This rearrangement joins TRBV28 to TRBJ2-7; D possibly corresponds to TRBD2 (5 bases). Sequencing was done on a sample of PBMCs or T cells enriched from blood (not recorded which). CDR3 loop: CASYETGGGPPYEQYF. The CDR3 DNA reads TGTGCCAGCTACGAAACCGGAGGTGGGCCCCCCTACGAGCAGTACTTC.